A single sample is the source of the 14 T cell receptor beta chains below, sequenced in a study of blood T cells in healthy people across ages. Then a second PCR, running about 7 to 11 cycles, was carried out with a sample-barcoded 5' primer and a J-beta primer mix. Via MiXCR, TCRdb re-called the 5' RACE reads, giving one row per CDR3 protein. The sample records 850,000 to 1,300,000 distinct CDR3 sequences, 45% being singletons. Sequenced sample: blood. The receptors stem from a woman aged 55-69 years in good health.

This clonotype was recorded a few times. The chain joins TRBV6-4 to TRBJ2-1, with D uncertain. The CDR3 has 15 residues. V was shortened by 3 bases and J by 0 bases, with 9 bases between the two germline ends. The V gene's germline CDR1 is MRHNA and CDR2 SNTAGT. The CDR3 nucleotides read TGTGCCAGCAGTGAGGAGCGTGGCTCCTACAATGAGCAGTTCTTC. Translated, it gives CASSEERGSYNEQFF.

This clonotype was picked up a small number of times. The chain couples TRBV7-6 to TRBJ2-5; 11 nucleotides line up with TRBD1. Germline CDR1 and CDR2: SGHVS and FNYEAQ. V was pared by 2 bases and J by 5 bases, with 4 bases of the junction left unmatched. The CDR3 has 15 residues. Here the CDR3 DNA reads TGTGCCAGCAGCTTATGGACAGGGGGCCGGGAGACCCAGTACTTC. Protein sequence: CASSLWTGGRETQYF.

The chain uses TRBV28 and TRBJ1-6; TRBD1 might be the D (6 bases). From germline, CDR1 is MDHEN and CDR2 SYDVKM. The CDR3 consists of 13 residues. V was pared by 9 bases and J by 7 bases, with 13 bases between. The CDR3 DNA reads TGTGCCAGTGGCGGGGGGCGGAATTCACCCCTCCACTTT. This gives the protein CASGGGRNSPLHF.

This clonotype has only a few counts. The chain couples TRBV2 to TRBJ1-2; unclear D gene. The CDR3 extends over 15 amino acids. V was cut by 1 base and J by 2 bases, with 11 bases left in between. Germline V CDR1 and CDR2: SNHLY, FYNNEI. In nucleotides, the CDR3 is TGTGCCAGCAGTGAAGGTCCAGCCCCCAACTATGGCTACACCTTC. It is translated as CASSEGPAPNYGYTF.

The V gene is TRBV28, the J gene TRBJ2-4; perhaps TRBD2 as D (6 bases). The CDR3 runs to 11 residues. CDR1 and CDR2 (germline): MDHEN, SYDVKM. Trimming stripped 11 bases from V and 5 bases from J, with 10 bases between. The CDR3: CAAGTQNIQYF. The CDR3 DNA reads TGTGCCGCGGGGACCCAAAACATTCAGTACTTC. The full variable domain, completed using reference TRBV28 and TRBJ2-4, is DVKVTQSSRYLVKRTGEKVFLECVQDMDHENMFWYRQDPGLGLRLIYFSYDVKMKEKGDIPEGYSVSREKKERFSLILESASTNQTSMYLCAAGTQNIQYFGAGTRLSVL.

This clonotype was detected only a few times. CDR3 region: CASSFIAGMGPSYNEQFF. CDR3 nucleotides: TGTGCCAGCAGTTTCATAGCGGGAATGGGCCCCTCCTACAATGAGCAGTTCTTC. V gene TRBV12-3 or TRBV12-4 combines with J gene TRBJ2-1; TRBD2 matches at 8 bases. V shed 3 bases, J shed 0 bases, and the junction held 10 bases outside the gene matches. This CDR3 is 18 amino acids long.

This clonotype was counted ten times or more. The gene calls are TRBV28 and TRBJ2-3, with a possible D match to TRBD2 (6 bases). V lost 3 bases and J lost 1, with 14 bases in between. The CDR3 runs to 16 residues. The germline gives CDR1 MDHEN, CDR2 SYDVKM. As DNA, the CDR3 is TGTGCCAGCAGTTTCCTTGGGGGGAGACGCACAGATACGCAGTATTTT. This codes for CASSFLGGRRTDTQYF.

The chain joins TRBV20-1 to TRBJ2-3; the match to TRBD2 covers 8 bases. The length of the CDR3 is 16 residues. Losses at the gene ends were 6 bases for V and 2 bases for J; bases not matched to a gene: 13. Germline V lookup: CDR1 DFQATT, CDR2 SNEGSKA (reference sequence). The CDR3 is CSAINPAGEATDTQYF. As DNA, the CDR3 is TGCAGTGCCATCAACCCAGCGGGAGAGGCCACAGATACGCAGTATTTT.

This clonotype turned up a few times. The V gene is TRBV20-1, the J gene TRBJ2-1; D is uncertain. CDR1 is DFQATT and CDR2 is SNEGSKA in the germline V gene (reference sequence). V was cut by 5 bases and J by 6 bases, with 8 bases left in between. There are 11 residues in the CDR3. The CDR3 is CSAGPPNEQFF. CDR3 coding DNA: TGCAGTGCTGGACCGCCCAATGAGCAGTTCTTC.

The chain employs TRBV3-1 and TRBJ2-3; TRBD2 agrees at 7 bases. Germline CDR1 is LGHDT and CDR2 is YNNKEL (reference sequence). The CDR3 runs 13 residues. Trimming removed 7 bases from V and 7 bases from J; junction bases left unmatched: 8. The CDR3 spells CASTTSLANTQYF. The CDR3, as DNA: TGTGCCAGCACGACTAGCCTTGCTAATACGCAGTATTTT.

This clonotype has just a few counts. This chain connects TRBV29-1 to TRBJ2-7, with TRBD1 matching over 7 bases. CDR1 is SQVTM, CDR2 ANQGSEA, per germline. V dropped 8 bases and J dropped 3; count of bases not matched to a gene: 7. This CDR3 is 12 amino acids long. The CDR3 spells CSIRDSLYEQYF. CDR3 sequence (DNA): TGCAGCATACGGGACAGCCTCTACGAGCAGTACTTC.

The chain combines TRBV2 with TRBJ2-1; TRBD2 agrees at 12 bases. Losses at the gene ends were 3 bases for V and 7 bases for J; bases not matched to a gene: 10. The CDR3 length is 17 residues. The germline V gene encodes CDR1 SNHLY and CDR2 FYNNEI. DNA for the CDR3: TGTGCCAGCAGTGATCCCCTTCGACTAGCGGGAGTTAATGAGCAGTTCTTC. Protein product: CASSDPLRLAGVNEQFF.

This clonotype turned up a few times. The rearrangement joins TRBV27 to TRBJ2-1; D remains unclear. The CDR3 runs to 12 residues. V gave up 5 bases and J gave up 8 bases, with 10 bases separating them. The V gene's germline CDR1 is MNHEY and CDR2 SMNVEV (reference sequence). The CDR3, as DNA: TGTGCCAGCAGTCCCCCAACTCATGAGCAGTTCTTC. This codes for CASSPPTHEQFF.

The chain is built from TRBV5-1 and TRBJ1-5; 9 bases agree with TRBD1. CDR1 SGHRS and CDR2 YFSETQ come from the germline V gene. The CDR3 is made up of 17 amino acids. V shed 3 bases and J 6 bases; nucleotides not matched to a gene: 13. For the CDR3, the DNA is TGCGCCAGCAGCTCAAGCGGGACAGGGATAGGTAGTCAGCCCCAGCATTTT. It encodes CASSSSGTGIGSQPQHF.